What follows are 24 T cell receptor beta chains derived from one specimen sequenced in a study of T cells in localized non-small cell lung cancer. Profiling relied on immunoSEQ multiplex PCR, and the TCRdb table lists in-frame clones only, not all of them. The sample holds 25,000 to 30,000 clones, 84% seen once. Sequenced here: peripheral blood mononuclear cells, sampled before any cancer treatment. These receptors were taken from a man between 40 and 70 years old with stage III lung adenocarcinoma.

The rearrangement uses TRBV5-4 and TRBJ2-2; D is perhaps TRBD1 (6 bases). In germline, CDR1 is SGHNT, CDR2 YYREEE (reference sequence). The CDR3 is made up of 16 amino acids. Trimming took off 4 bases at V and 6 bases at J, with 19 bases between the two ends. As DNA, the CDR3 is TGTGCCAGCAGCGCCGGTAGACAGGACCCCCCCGGGGAGCTGTTTTTT. Protein: CASSAGRQDPPGELFF.

The chain uses TRBV28 and TRBJ1-5, with D unclear. Germline V gives CDR1 MDHEN, CDR2 SYDVKM. The length of the CDR3 is 13 residues. V lost 3 bases and J lost 3, with 6 bases in between. Here the CDR3 DNA reads TGTGCCAGCAGTTTTCAGAACAATCAGCCCCAGCATTTT. Its protein product is CASSFQNNQPQHF.

This clone was detected once. The V call is TRBV19, the J call TRBJ2-3, with TRBD1 identical over 7 bases. This CDR3 has 14 residues. Germline assignment: CDR1 LNHDA and CDR2 SQIVND (reference sequence). Losses at the gene ends were 6 bases for V and 4 bases for J; bases not matched to a gene: 7. This CDR3 reads CASREGGGPDTQYF. CDR3 DNA: TGTGCCAGTAGAGAAGGGGGCGGTCCAGATACGCAGTATTTT.

This clone occurred once. An end of the junction does not agree with germline; a read error may underlie this. This sequence joins TRBV11-3 and TRBJ1-2; D uncertain. Germline CDR1 is SGHNT and CDR2 is YENEEA. CDR3 size: 12 residues. The CDR3: CASSLHQDEPIF. The DNA of the CDR3 is TGTGCCAGCAGCCTTCACCAGGACGAACCCATCTTC.

V gene TRBV5-4 combines with J gene TRBJ2-1; TRBD1 agrees at 9 bases. The CDR3 has 15 amino acids. V lost 4 bases to trimming and J lost 2 bases; unmatched junction nucleotides: 4. Germline assignment: CDR1 SGHNT and CDR2 YYREEE (reference sequence). CDR3 sequence: CASSEGQGPYNEQFF. The CDR3 region has the DNA TGTGCCAGCAGCGAGGGACAGGGACCCTACAATGAGCAGTTCTTC.

The chain couples TRBV11-2 to TRBJ1-2; TRBD1 agrees at 9 bases. The CDR3 is made up of 15 amino acids. V was clipped by 3 bases and J by 8 bases; unmatched bases: 10. Germline loops: CDR1 SGHAT, CDR2 FQNNGV. CDR3 nucleotides: TGTGCCAGCAGCTTTCGTCTACAGGGGGCTGGAGGCTACACCTTC. Its translation: CASSFRLQGAGGYTF.

The rearrangement uses TRBV5-1 and TRBJ2-1; 8 bases match TRBD2. The germline gives CDR1 SGHRS, CDR2 YFSETQ. V was pared by 5 bases and J by 4 bases, with 5 bases of the junction left unmatched. The CDR3 is 14 amino acids. CDR3 in amino acids: CASSELAGYNEQFF. The CDR3 DNA follows: TGCGCCAGCAGTGAGCTAGCGGGTTACAATGAGCAGTTCTTC.

For the CDR3, the DNA is TGTGCCAGCAGCCAATCGATCAGGGGGAACACTGAAGCTTTCTTT. Its translation: CASSQSIRGNTEAFF. The V gene is TRBV4-2, the J gene TRBJ1-1; possible D gene TRBD1, 6 bases. Germline assignment: CDR1 LGHNA and CDR2 YNFKEQ. Between the trimmed V and J ends, which lost 2 bases and 1 base, there was a span of 11 bases. The CDR3 extends over 15 amino acids.

This chain joins TRBV28 and TRBJ1-3; 7 bases align to TRBD1. Germline CDR1 is MDHEN and CDR2 is SYDVKM. CDR3 length: 14 residues. Unmatched junction bases numbered 5, after V lost 4 bases and J lost 5 bases. In DNA, the CDR3 is TGTGCCAGCAGTTCTTGGGACAGACGAAACACCATATATTTT. Translated: CASSSWDRRNTIYF.

The gene calls are TRBV7-9 and TRBJ2-7; D ambiguous. The germline CDR1 and CDR2 sequences are SEHNR and FQNEAQ (reference sequence). CDR3 size: 13 residues. V was cut by 1 base and J by 2 bases, with 6 bases left in between. CDR3 nucleotides: TGTGCCAGCAGCTTAGACAGTCCCTACGAGCAGTACGTC. The encoded protein is CASSLDSPYEQYV.

The gene calls are TRBV5-4 and TRBJ2-5; no reliable D call. Germline V gene sequence: CDR1 SGHNT, CDR2 YYREEE (reference sequence). V was shortened by 0 bases and J by 3 bases, with 6 bases between the two germline ends. The CDR3 has 13 residues. For the CDR3, the DNA is TGTGCCAGCAGCTTGGTTGGGAAAGAGACCCAGTACTTC. Protein sequence: CASSLVGKETQYF.

The chain couples TRBV7-8 to TRBJ1-5; D unclear. Germline-derived CDR1 and CDR2 are SGHVS and FQNEAQ. The CDR3 is 16 amino acids. Trimming removed 1 base at V and 0 bases at J, with 10 bases between. The CDR3 region is CASSLVVTDSNQPQHF. The CDR3 bases are TGTGCCAGCAGCTTAGTAGTCACGGATAGCAATCAGCCCCAGCATTTT.

The chain combines TRBV29-1 with TRBJ2-1, with 9 nucleotides matching TRBD2. CDR3 size: 18 residues. Unmatched junction bases numbered 16, after V lost 5 bases and J lost 2 bases. Germline loops: CDR1 SQVTM, CDR2 ANQGSEA. This CDR3 is CSVRPSGVLRGTYNEQFF. The CDR3 nucleotides are TGCAGCGTTCGTCCTAGCGGGGTCCTTCGCGGGACCTACAATGAGCAGTTCTTC.

By sample fraction, this clone is medium-sized. Within the sample, other DNA sequences also encode this same CDR3. The chain recombines TRBV7-9 with TRBJ1-5; D uncertain. Trimming removed 1 base at V and 2 bases at J, with 3 bases between. The CDR3 has 13 residues. Germline V gene sequence: CDR1 SEHNR, CDR2 FQNEAQ (reference sequence). The CDR3 nucleotides read TGTGCCAGCAGCTTAGATGGCAATCAGCCCCAGCATTTT. Translated, it gives CASSLDGNQPQHF.

The chain links TRBV11-2 to TRBJ2-2; 7 nucleotides align to TRBD1. J gave up 6 bases and V 10 bases, and 8 bases lay outside the gene matches. The length of the CDR3 is 13 residues. CDR1 and CDR2 from the germline V gene are SGHAT and FQNNGV. The CDR3, as DNA: TGTGCCACCTCACAGGGGTTGGCCGGGGAGCTGTTTTTT. As protein: CATSQGLAGELFF.

This chain uses TRBV5-1 with TRBJ2-6; D remains ambiguous. The CDR3 loop spans 16 amino acids. Trimming cost V 5 bases and J 0 bases, with 12 bases left between them. Per the germline V gene, CDR1 is SGHRS and CDR2 is YFSETQ. CDR3 residues: CASRYDPSSGANVLTF. Here the CDR3 DNA reads TGCGCCAGCAGGTACGACCCGAGCTCTGGGGCCAACGTCCTGACTTTC. Full variable domain (rest looked up from reference TRBV5-1 and TRBJ2-6): KAGVTQTPRYLIKTRGQQVTLSCSPISGHRSVSWYQQTPGQGLQFLFEYFSETQRNKGNFPGRFSGRQFSNSRSEMNVSTLELGDSALYLCASRYDPSSGANVLTFGAGSRLTVL.

This chain links TRBV14 with TRBJ1-1; D not certain. The CDR3 sequence is 11 residues long. Germline CDR1 is SGHDN and CDR2 is FVKESK. Deletions cut 2 bases from V and 10 bases from J, with 8 bases between. CDR3 residues: CASSQRSGAFF. CDR3 in DNA: TGTGCCAGCAGCCAAAGATCGGGAGCTTTCTTT.

This chain connects TRBV28 to TRBJ1-6; D call uncertain. This CDR3 region has 12 residues. Trimming removed 7 bases from V and 9 bases from J, with 10 bases in between. Germline V CDR1 and CDR2: MDHEN, SYDVKM. The CDR3 nucleotides are TGTGCCAGCACGATCTTAGGTTCACCCCTCCACTTT. Residues: CASTILGSPLHF.

The chain carries TRBV7-3 and TRBJ2-3, with TRBD2 matching over 8 bases. The ends lost 6 bases at V and 5 bases at J; junction bases unmatched: 7. Germline V gives CDR1 SGHTA, CDR2 FQGTGA. This CDR3 contains 14 residues. CDR3 DNA: TGTGCCAGCAGTGACGGCGGGAGGAGAGATACGCAGTATTTT. This gives the protein CASSDGGRRDTQYF.

The chain recombines TRBV27 with TRBJ1-5, with 9 bases aligning to TRBD1. In germline, CDR1 is MNHEY, CDR2 SMNVEV (reference sequence). CDR3 length: 15 residues. V lost 3 bases and J lost 7; bases outside the gene matches: 7. The CDR3 DNA reads TGTGCCAGCAGTTTTTCCGGGACAGGGTACCAGCCCCAGCATTTT. This gives the protein CASSFSGTGYQPQHF.

The rearrangement joins TRBV2 to TRBJ2-2; 12 nucleotides line up with TRBD2. The CDR3 consists of 16 residues. V shed 6 bases, J shed 2 bases, and the junction held 4 bases outside the gene matches. The V gene's germline CDR1 is SNHLY and CDR2 FYNNEI. In DNA form, the CDR3 reads TGTGCCAGCAGACTAGCGGGGGGCCAAAACACCGGGGAGCTGTTTTTT. Protein: CASRLAGGQNTGELFF.

The CDR3 sequence is CASRSGLAGGRNTGELFF. CDR3 DNA: TGTGCCAGCAGATCTGGACTAGCGGGAGGACGGAACACCGGGGAGCTGTTTTTT. The chain employs TRBV7-2 and TRBJ2-2; 14 nucleotides align to TRBD2. This CDR3 has 18 amino acids. CDR1 is SGHTA, CDR2 FQGNSA, per germline. V was pared by 6 bases and J by 1 base, with 7 bases of the junction left unmatched.

The CDR3 DNA sequence: TGCAGTATGCGGGGGGCGACTGAAGCTTTCTTT. This codes for CSMRGATEAFF. This chain connects TRBV20-1 to TRBJ1-1; weak D call: TRBD1 (6 bases). CDR3 size: 11 residues. V was cut by 8 bases and J by 5 bases, with 12 bases left in between. The germline V gene encodes CDR1 DFQATT and CDR2 SNEGSKA (reference sequence).

This clone was seen a handful of times. The genes are TRBV30 and TRBJ1-1; no clear D gene. The V end was cut by 0 bases, the J end by 8 bases, with 16 bases between. The CDR3 extends over 14 amino acids. Germline CDR1 is GTSNPN and CDR2 is SVGIG (reference sequence). Written as DNA, the CDR3 is TGTGCCTGGAGTGTACGCCGTGTGGCAGAAGAAGCTTTCTTT. Translated: CAWSVRRVAEEAFF.